This TCR beta chain is from a study of T cell responses to AZD1222 COVID-19 vaccine. Study results and caveats: When two AZD1222 doses had been given, Spike-specific TCR breadth and depth rose. Repertoires were obtained solely post-peak T cell response. Seropositivity was recorded at baseline in only a handful of AZD1222 recipients.

Assay used: immunoSEQ multiplex PCR; TCRdb lists only in-frame clones, some missing. Of roughly 100,000 clones in the sample, approximately 89% are singletons; the top ten hold 8% to 9.5%. Second doses that came at about 4 or about 12 weeks were put together. The CDR3 is 17 amino acids. V shed 7 bases, J shed 3 bases, and the junction held 12 bases outside the gene matches. Germline loops: CDR1 MDHEN, CDR2 SYDVKM. With respect to this clone: No antigen is known for it.

The sequence was collected from an adult who received the AZD1222 COVID-19 vaccine. The input for sequencing was peripheral blood, taken 28 days after the second AZD1222 dose. The chain employs TRBV28 and TRBJ1-6; 7 nucleotides align to TRBD1. In DNA form, the CDR3 reads TGTGCCAGCACTCCGCCTACAGGGGCAGGCTATAATTCACCCCTCCACTTT. Translating gives CASTPPTGAGYNSPLHF.